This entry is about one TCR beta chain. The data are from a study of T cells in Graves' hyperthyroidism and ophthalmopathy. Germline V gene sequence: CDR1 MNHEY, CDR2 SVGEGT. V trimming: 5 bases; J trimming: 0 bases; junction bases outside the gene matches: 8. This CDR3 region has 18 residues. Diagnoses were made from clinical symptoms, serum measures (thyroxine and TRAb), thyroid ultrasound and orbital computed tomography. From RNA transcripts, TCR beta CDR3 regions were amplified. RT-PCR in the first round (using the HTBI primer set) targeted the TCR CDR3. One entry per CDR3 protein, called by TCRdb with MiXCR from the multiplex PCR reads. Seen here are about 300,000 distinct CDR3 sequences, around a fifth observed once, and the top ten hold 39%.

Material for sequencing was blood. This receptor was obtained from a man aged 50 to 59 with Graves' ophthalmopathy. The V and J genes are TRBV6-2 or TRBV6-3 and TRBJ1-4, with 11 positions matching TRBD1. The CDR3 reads CASSSRTGGLATNEKLFF. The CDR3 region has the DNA TGTGCCAGCAGTAGCCGGACAGGGGGCCTTGCAACTAATGAAAAACTGTTTTTT.